These 23 T cell receptor beta chains share one sample of origin, sequenced in a study of beta chain features in type 1 diabetes. Sequencing targeted expressed TCRB transcripts, as all isolated RNA had been reverse transcribed. The table came from immunoSEQ multiplex PCR; TCRdb's copy has only in-frame clones and leaves some out. Among under 400,000 clones listed, about 12% were seen once. The sample consisted of naive CD4+ T cells from blood. These receptor sequences come from a man in his late teens or twenties in good health.

This clone has only a few counts. The V call is TRBV18, the J call TRBJ1-4; no clear D gene. Trimming removed 3 bases from V and 4 bases from J, with 12 bases in between. Germline CDR1 is KGHSH and CDR2 is LQKENI. The CDR3 loop spans 15 amino acids. The CDR3 region has the DNA TGTGCCAGCTCACCGAGACAACAACTTAATGAAAAACTGTTTTTT. It translates to CASSPRQQLNEKLFF.

V and J are TRBV5-1 and TRBJ2-2; 9 bases are shared with TRBD2. The CDR3 loop spans 16 amino acids. The J segment lost 6 bases and the V segment lost 4 bases, leaving 10 bases of the junction unmatched. Germline CDR1 reads SGHRS; CDR2 reads YFSETQ. The CDR3 DNA follows: TGCGCCAGCAGCCCTCGGGATAGCGGGGGTCCCGGGGAGCTGTTTTTT. Protein product: CASSPRDSGGPGELFF.

The chain carries TRBV6-6 and TRBJ2-1; tentatively, D is TRBD2 (5 bases). Germline values: CDR1 MNHNY, CDR2 SVGAGI (reference sequence). The CDR3 consists of 14 residues. Trimming pared 4 bases from V and 7 bases from J, leaving 14 bases between. CDR3 DNA: TGTGCCAGCAGTTCCGGGATTACCAGGAATGAGCAGTTCTTC. This gives the protein CASSSGITRNEQFF.

This chain connects TRBV19 to TRBJ2-1; 9 bases align to TRBD2. The CDR3 runs to 16 residues. Germline V gene sequence: CDR1 LNHDA, CDR2 SQIVND (reference sequence). V gave up 5 bases and J gave up 3 bases; unmatched junction bases: 8. CDR3 nucleotide sequence: TGTGCCAGTAGTCCCAGACTAGCGGCTTACTACAATGAGCAGTTCTTC. The encoded protein is CASSPRLAAYYNEQFF.

This clone has more than one count but fewer than ten. The chain recombines TRBV19 with TRBJ2-4, with 9 positions matching TRBD2. The CDR3 covers 16 residues. Germline V CDR1 and CDR2: LNHDA, SQIVND (reference sequence). The J segment lost 3 bases and the V segment lost 7 bases, leaving 10 bases of the junction unmatched. CDR3 DNA sequence: TGTGCCAGTACCAATAGCGGGAGAGCGGACAAAAACATTCAGTACTTC. This sequence encodes CASTNSGRADKNIQYF.

This clone was picked up a small number of times. The chain joins TRBV9 to TRBJ2-2; the match to TRBD2 covers 8 bases. The CDR3 is made up of 17 amino acids. V lost 3 bases to trimming and J lost 4 bases; unmatched junction nucleotides: 11. Germline CDR1 SGDLS, CDR2 YYNGEE. The CDR3 is CASSARGGTPGTGELFF. The CDR3, as DNA: TGTGCCAGCAGCGCCCGGGGGGGCACCCCGGGCACCGGGGAGCTGTTTTTT.

J is TRBJ2-7 and V is TRBV5-1, with TRBD1 identical over 8 bases. The J segment lost 6 bases and the V segment lost 2 bases, leaving 7 bases of the junction unmatched. The CDR3 runs to 14 residues. The germline V gene encodes CDR1 SGHRS and CDR2 YFSETQ. CDR3 DNA: TGCGCCAGCAGCTTCTGGACAGGGAGTCGCGAGCAGTACTTC. Translation gives CASSFWTGSREQYF.

The genes are TRBV28 and TRBJ1-2, with 9 bases lining up with TRBD1. The CDR3 runs to 14 residues. Trimming cost V 8 bases and J 8 bases; bases outside gene matches: 12. CDR1 is MDHEN and CDR2 is SYDVKM in the germline V gene. DNA for the CDR3: TGTGCCAGCCAGACCGGACAGGGGAGCGACGGCTACACCTTC. This sequence encodes CASQTGQGSDGYTF.

This clone was seen a handful of times. The chain is built from TRBV7-2 and TRBJ2-5, with D possibly TRBD1 on 5 matching bases. The CDR3 is 13 amino acids. V dropped 5 bases and J dropped 4 bases, with 11 bases sitting between them. Per the germline V gene, CDR1 is SGHTA and CDR2 is FQGNSA. The DNA of the CDR3 is TGTGCCAGCAGCCTACAGGTTTTAGAGACCCAGTACTTC. As protein: CASSLQVLETQYF.

This clone was detected only a few times. The rearrangement links TRBV15 to TRBJ1-2; no clear D gene. Germline CDR1 LNHNV, CDR2 YYDKDF (reference sequence). Trimming stripped 0 bases from V and 6 bases from J, with 14 bases between. This CDR3 contains 15 residues. CDR3 DNA sequence: TGTGCCACCAGCAGAGATCGGTGGACTGGGGATGGCTACACCTTC. Translated, it gives CATSRDRWTGDGYTF.

This clone has ten or more counts. The chain employs TRBV29-1 and TRBJ2-1; TRBD1 agrees at 8 bases. This CDR3 comprises 11 residues. Germline CDR1 and CDR2: SQVTM and ANQGSEA. The ends lost 7 bases at V and 6 bases at J; junction bases unmatched: 2. The CDR3 nucleotides are TGCAGCGGGGACAGGAGCAATGAGCAGTTCTTC. Protein product: CSGDRSNEQFF.

This clone has only a few counts. The chain has TRBV6-5 and TRBJ2-3; TRBD2 agrees at 11 bases. Germline loops: CDR1 MNHEY, CDR2 SVGAGI. J gave up 0 bases and V 10 bases, and 3 bases lay outside the gene matches. The length of the CDR3 is 14 residues. The CDR3 DNA follows: TGTGCCACCGCTAGCGGGAGGAGCACAGATACGCAGTATTTT. Encoded protein: CATASGRSTDTQYF.

The genes are TRBV9 and TRBJ2-7; 7 nucleotides match TRBD2. The CDR3 totals 14 residues. Germline loops: CDR1 SGDLS, CDR2 YYNGEE. With 4 bases clipped from V and 0 bases from J, the junction kept 4 bases outside the gene matches. The CDR3 DNA reads as TGTGCCAGCAGCTTGGGGACTAACTCCTACGAGCAGTACTTC. Amino acids: CASSLGTNSYEQYF.

The sample holds a few counts of this clone. This chain links TRBV6-5 with TRBJ2-3; perhaps TRBD2 as D (6 bases). With 2 bases removed from V and 9 bases from J, the gap between germline ends came to 15 bases. In germline, CDR1 is MNHEY, CDR2 SVGAGI. The CDR3 consists of 14 residues. The CDR3 loop reads CASSYGDLEETQYF. DNA for the CDR3: TGTGCCAGCAGTTACGGGGACTTAGAGGAAACGCAGTATTTT.

The chain carries TRBV27 and TRBJ1-2; D is unresolved. Between the trimmed V and J ends, which lost 2 bases and 7 bases, there was a span of 23 bases. The germline gives CDR1 MNHEY, CDR2 SMNVEV (reference sequence). The CDR3 contains 17 residues. This CDR3 reads CASSLRVPFYLGLGYTF. The CDR3 DNA follows: TGTGCCAGCAGTTTACGGGTGCCGTTTTACCTAGGTCTTGGCTACACCTTC.

The rearrangement joins TRBV5-4 to TRBJ1-1; the D is unclear. Trimming stripped 0 bases from V and 5 bases from J, with 17 bases between. Germline V gene data show CDR1 as SGHNT and CDR2 as YYREEE (reference sequence). CDR3 length equals 16 residues. CDR3 sequence reads: CASSLAWAGGGTEAFF. Written as DNA, the CDR3 is TGTGCCAGCAGCTTGGCTTGGGCAGGAGGAGGAACTGAAGCTTTCTTT.

The chain joins TRBV28 to TRBJ2-5; 13 positions agree with TRBD2. This CDR3 region has 15 residues. Germline values: CDR1 MDHEN, CDR2 SYDVKM. V gave up 6 bases and J gave up 7 bases; unmatched junction bases: 8. CDR3 loop: CASSWGLAGLGTQYF. Here the CDR3 DNA reads TGTGCCAGCAGCTGGGGACTAGCGGGATTAGGGACCCAGTACTTC. Full variable domain (remainder filled in from reference TRBV28 and TRBJ2-5): DVKVTQSSRYLVKRTGEKVFLECVQDMDHENMFWYRQDPGLGLRLIYFSYDVKMKEKGDIPEGYSVSREKKERFSLILESASTNQTSMYLCASSWGLAGLGTQYFGPGTRLLVL.

The DNA for the CDR3 is TGTGCCAGCAGCTTTTCGCGTTGGAGGGGTAATGAAAAACTGTTTTTT. It yields the protein CASSFSRWRGNEKLFF. The chain couples TRBV7-9 to TRBJ1-4; TRBD1 is a possible D gene (5 bases). V lost 3 bases and J lost 4, with 15 bases in between. Germline loops: CDR1 SEHNR, CDR2 FQNEAQ (reference sequence). CDR3 size: 16 residues.

The J gene is TRBJ2-5, the V gene TRBV5-1, with 8 bases identical to TRBD2. Germline CDR1 SGHRS, CDR2 YFSETQ. The CDR3 has 15 amino acids. The V and J ends lost 1 base and 4 bases, in that order; junction bases with no gene match: 6. The DNA of the CDR3 is TGCGCCAGCAGCTTGTCGCCGGGGGGGGGAGAGACCCAGTACTTC. Amino acid sequence: CASSLSPGGGETQYF.

This clone was seen a handful of times. The genes are TRBV4-3 and TRBJ1-2, with TRBD1 matching over 11 bases. Germline V CDR1 and CDR2: LGHNA, YSLEER. The length of the CDR3 is 16 residues. Germline trimming cut 1 base from V and 10 bases from J; bases unmatched to any gene: 11. CDR3 sequence reads: CASSQAISGQGEDYTF. Here the CDR3 DNA reads TGCGCCAGCAGCCAAGCCATATCGGGACAGGGGGAGGACTACACCTTC.

This clone was picked up a small number of times. The V gene is TRBV25-1, the J gene TRBJ2-1, with TRBD1 matching over 9 bases. The J segment lost 3 bases and the V segment lost 3 bases, leaving 9 bases of the junction unmatched. The CDR3 contains 17 residues. Germline V gene lookup returns CDR1 MGHDK and CDR2 SYGVNS. CDR3 protein: CASSESTGTGIYNEQFF. The DNA of the CDR3 is TGTGCCAGCAGTGAGTCAACCGGGACAGGGATCTACAATGAGCAGTTCTTC.

This clone was detected only once. The gene calls are TRBV4-2 and TRBJ2-1; possibly TRBD2 for D (6 bases). Per germline, CDR1 LGHNA and CDR2 YNFKEQ. Trimming removed 3 bases at V and 3 bases at J, with 12 bases between. CDR3 length equals 15 residues. This chain's CDR3 is CASSHEGAGYNEQFF. The CDR3 DNA reads TGTGCCAGCAGCCATGAGGGAGCGGGCTACAATGAGCAGTTCTTC.

This chain joins TRBV2 and TRBJ2-5; tentatively, D is TRBD1 (7 bases). Germline assignment: CDR1 SNHLY and CDR2 FYNNEI. The CDR3 covers 16 residues. V lost 8 bases and J 2 bases, leaving 21 bases between the germline ends. This CDR3 is CASLEGAWSMQETQYF. The CDR3 DNA sequence: TGTGCCAGCTTGGAGGGGGCCTGGTCTATGCAAGAGACCCAGTACTTC.